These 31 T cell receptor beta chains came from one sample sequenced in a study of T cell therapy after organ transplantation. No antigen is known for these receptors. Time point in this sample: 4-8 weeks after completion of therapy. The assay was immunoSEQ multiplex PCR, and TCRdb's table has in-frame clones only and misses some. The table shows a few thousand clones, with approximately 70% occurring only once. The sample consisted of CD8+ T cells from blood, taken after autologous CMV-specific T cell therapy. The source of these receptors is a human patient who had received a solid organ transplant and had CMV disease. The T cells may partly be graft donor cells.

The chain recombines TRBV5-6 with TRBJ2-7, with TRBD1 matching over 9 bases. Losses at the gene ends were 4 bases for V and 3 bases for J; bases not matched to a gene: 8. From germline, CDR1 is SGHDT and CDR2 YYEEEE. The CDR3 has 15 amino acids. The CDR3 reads CASSAGTGSLYEQYF. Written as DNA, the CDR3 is TGTGCCAGCAGCGCCGGGACAGGGTCCCTCTACGAGCAGTACTTC.

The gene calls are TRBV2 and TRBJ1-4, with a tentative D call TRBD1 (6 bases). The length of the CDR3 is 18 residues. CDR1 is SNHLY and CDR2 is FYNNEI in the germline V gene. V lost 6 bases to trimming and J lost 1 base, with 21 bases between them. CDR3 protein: CASSGGTLPKLTNEKLFF. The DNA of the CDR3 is TGTGCCAGCAGCGGCGGGACACTACCCAAGTTAACTAATGAAAAACTGTTTTTT.

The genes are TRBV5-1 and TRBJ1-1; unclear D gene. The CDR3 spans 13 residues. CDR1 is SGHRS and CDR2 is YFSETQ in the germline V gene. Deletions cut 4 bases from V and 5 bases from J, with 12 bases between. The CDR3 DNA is TGCGCCAGCAGCGCGAAATCGGGAACTGAAGCTTTCTTT. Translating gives CASSAKSGTEAFF.

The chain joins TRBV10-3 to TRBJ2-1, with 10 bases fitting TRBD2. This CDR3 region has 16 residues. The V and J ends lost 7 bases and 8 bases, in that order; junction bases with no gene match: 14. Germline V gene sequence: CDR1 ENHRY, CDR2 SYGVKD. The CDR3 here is CAIKPDFGTSVDEQFF. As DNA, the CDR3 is TGTGCCATCAAACCAGATTTCGGGACTAGCGTCGATGAGCAGTTCTTC.

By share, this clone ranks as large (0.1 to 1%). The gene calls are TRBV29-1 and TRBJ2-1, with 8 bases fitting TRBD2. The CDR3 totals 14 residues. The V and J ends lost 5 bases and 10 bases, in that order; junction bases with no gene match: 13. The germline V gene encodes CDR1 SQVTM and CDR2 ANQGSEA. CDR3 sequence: CSVQREYGGREQFF. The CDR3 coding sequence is TGCAGCGTTCAGCGGGAGTACGGGGGCCGCGAGCAGTTCTTC.

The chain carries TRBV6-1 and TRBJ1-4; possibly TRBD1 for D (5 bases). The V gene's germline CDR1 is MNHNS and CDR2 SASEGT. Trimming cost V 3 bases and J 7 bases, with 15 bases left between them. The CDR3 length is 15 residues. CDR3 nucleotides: TGTGCCAGCAGTGAGGGGACCCTCCTCTCTGAAAAACTGTTTTTT. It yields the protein CASSEGTLLSEKLFF.

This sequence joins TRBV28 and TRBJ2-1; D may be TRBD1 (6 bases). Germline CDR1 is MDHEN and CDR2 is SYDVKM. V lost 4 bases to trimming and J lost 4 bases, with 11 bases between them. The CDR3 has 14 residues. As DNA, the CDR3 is TGTGCCAGCAGTTCTAGGGGGTTATACAATGAGCAGTTCTTC. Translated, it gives CASSSRGLYNEQFF.

The DNA for the CDR3 is TGTGCCTGGAGTGTACCAGGCCTAGCCTACGAGCAGTACTTC. Residues: CAWSVPGLAYEQYF. The chain has TRBV30 and TRBJ2-7; no clear D. With 0 bases removed from V and 2 bases from J, the gap between germline ends came to 11 bases. This CDR3 contains 14 residues. The V gene's germline CDR1 is GTSNPN and CDR2 SVGIG (reference sequence).

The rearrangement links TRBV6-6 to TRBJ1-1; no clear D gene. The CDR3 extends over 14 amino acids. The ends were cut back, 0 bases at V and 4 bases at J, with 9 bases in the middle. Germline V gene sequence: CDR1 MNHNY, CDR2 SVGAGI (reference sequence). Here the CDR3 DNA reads TGTGCCAGCAGTTACTCGAGACCGGGCACTGAAGCTTTCTTT. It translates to CASSYSRPGTEAFF.

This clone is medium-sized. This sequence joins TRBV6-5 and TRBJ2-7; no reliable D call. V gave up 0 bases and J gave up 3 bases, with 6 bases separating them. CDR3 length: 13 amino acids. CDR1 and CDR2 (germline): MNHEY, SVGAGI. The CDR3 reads CASSYSGSYEQYF. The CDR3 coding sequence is TGTGCCAGCAGTTACTCAGGCAGCTACGAGCAGTACTTC.

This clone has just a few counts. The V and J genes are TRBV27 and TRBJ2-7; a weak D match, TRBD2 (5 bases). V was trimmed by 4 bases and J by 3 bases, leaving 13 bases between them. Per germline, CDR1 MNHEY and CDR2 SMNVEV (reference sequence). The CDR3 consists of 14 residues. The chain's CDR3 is CASSWGDRDYEQYF. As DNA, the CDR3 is TGTGCCAGCAGTTGGGGAGACCGGGACTACGAGCAGTACTTC.

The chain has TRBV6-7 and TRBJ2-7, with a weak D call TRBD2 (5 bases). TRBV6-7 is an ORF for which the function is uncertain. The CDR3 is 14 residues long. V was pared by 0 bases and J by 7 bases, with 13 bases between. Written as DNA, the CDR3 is TGTGCCAGCAGTTACTCCGGGGATTTAGCGGAGCAGTACTTC. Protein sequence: CASSYSGDLAEQYF.

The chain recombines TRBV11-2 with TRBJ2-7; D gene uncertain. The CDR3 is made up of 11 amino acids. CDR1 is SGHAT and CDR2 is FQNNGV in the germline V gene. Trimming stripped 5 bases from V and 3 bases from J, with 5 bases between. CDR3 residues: CASSLLYEQYF. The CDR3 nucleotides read TGTGCCAGCAGCCTACTCTACGAGCAGTACTTC.

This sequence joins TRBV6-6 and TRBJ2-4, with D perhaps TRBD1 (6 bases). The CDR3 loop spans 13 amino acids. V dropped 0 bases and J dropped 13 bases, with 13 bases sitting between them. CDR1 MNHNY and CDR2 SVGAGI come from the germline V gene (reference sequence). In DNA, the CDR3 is TGTGCCAGCAGTTACTCGATCAGGGGCAGCCAGTACTTC. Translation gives CASSYSIRGSQYF.

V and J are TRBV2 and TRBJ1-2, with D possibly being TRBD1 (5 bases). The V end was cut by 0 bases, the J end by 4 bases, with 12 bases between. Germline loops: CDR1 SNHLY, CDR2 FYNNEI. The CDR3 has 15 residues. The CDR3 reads CASSEALQGFYGYTF. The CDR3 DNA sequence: TGTGCCAGCAGTGAAGCGCTTCAGGGATTCTATGGCTACACCTTC.

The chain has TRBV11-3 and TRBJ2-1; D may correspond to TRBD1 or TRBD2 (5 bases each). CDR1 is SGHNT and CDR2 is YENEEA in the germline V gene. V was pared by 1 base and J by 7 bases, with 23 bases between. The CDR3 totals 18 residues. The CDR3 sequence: CASSLGGTVYPGSNEQFF. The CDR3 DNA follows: TGTGCCAGCAGCTTAGGGGGGACGGTTTACCCCGGTAGTAATGAGCAGTTCTTC.

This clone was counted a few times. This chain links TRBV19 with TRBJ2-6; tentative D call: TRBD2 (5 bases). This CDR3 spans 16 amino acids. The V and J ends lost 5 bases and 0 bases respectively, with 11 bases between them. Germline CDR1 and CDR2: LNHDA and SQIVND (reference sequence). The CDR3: CASSYGLVSGANVLTF. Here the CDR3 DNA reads TGTGCCAGTAGTTACGGACTGGTCTCTGGGGCCAACGTCCTGACTTTC.

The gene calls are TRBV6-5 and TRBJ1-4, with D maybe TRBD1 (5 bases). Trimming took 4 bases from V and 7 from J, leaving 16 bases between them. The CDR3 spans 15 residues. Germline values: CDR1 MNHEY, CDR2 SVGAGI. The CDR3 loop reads CASSFRKDGGEKLFF. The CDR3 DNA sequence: TGTGCCAGCAGTTTTCGAAAGGACGGGGGTGAAAAACTGTTTTTT.

The CDR3 DNA is TGTGCCAGCAGATTGGTGGGGGGGTTTGTTTGGGAGACCCAGTACTTC. Amino acid sequence: CASRLVGGFVWETQYF. The gene calls are TRBV11-2 and TRBJ2-5; 7 bases fit TRBD2. Germline assignment: CDR1 SGHAT and CDR2 FQNNGV. The CDR3 contains 16 residues. Trimming took 6 bases from V and 5 from J; bases not matched to a gene: 15. Variable domain in full (rest from reference TRBV11-2 and TRBJ2-5): EAGVAQSPRYKIIEKRQSVAFWCNPISGHATLYWYQQILGQGPKLLIQFQNNGVVDDSQLPKDRFSAERLKGVDSTLKIQPAKLEDSAVYLCASRLVGGFVWETQYFGPGTRLLVL.

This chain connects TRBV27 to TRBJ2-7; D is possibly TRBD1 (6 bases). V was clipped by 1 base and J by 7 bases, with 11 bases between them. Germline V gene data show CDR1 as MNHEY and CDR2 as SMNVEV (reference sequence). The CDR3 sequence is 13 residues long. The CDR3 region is CASSLFGGGEQYF. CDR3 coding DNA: TGTGCCAGCAGTTTATTTGGGGGCGGTGAGCAGTACTTC.

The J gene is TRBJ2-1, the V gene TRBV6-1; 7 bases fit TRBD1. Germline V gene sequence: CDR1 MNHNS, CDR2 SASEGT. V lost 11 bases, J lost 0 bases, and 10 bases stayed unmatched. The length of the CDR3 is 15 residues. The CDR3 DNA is TGTGCCGTCGGAAATCGGGACAGCTCCTACAATGAGCAGTTCTTC. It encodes CAVGNRDSSYNEQFF.

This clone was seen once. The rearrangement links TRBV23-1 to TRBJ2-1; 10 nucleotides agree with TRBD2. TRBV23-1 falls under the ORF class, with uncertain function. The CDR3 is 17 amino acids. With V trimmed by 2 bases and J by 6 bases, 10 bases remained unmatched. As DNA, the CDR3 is TGCGCCAGCAGTCAACCCCTAGCGGGGGAAAACGTCAATGAGCAGTTCTTC. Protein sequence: CASSQPLAGENVNEQFF.

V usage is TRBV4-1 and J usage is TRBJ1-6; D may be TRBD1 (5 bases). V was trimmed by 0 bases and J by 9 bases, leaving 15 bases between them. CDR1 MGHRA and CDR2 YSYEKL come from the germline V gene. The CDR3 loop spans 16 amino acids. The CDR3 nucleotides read TGCGCCAGCAGCCAAGAGTCTGCGGCAGGGAGTTCACCCCTCCACTTT. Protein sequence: CASSQESAAGSSPLHF.

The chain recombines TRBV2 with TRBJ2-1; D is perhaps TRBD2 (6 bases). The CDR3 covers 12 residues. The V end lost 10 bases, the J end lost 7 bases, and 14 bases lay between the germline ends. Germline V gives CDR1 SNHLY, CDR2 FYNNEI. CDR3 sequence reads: CAIDLRGNEQFF. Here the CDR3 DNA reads TGTGCCATCGATCTCCGGGGGAATGAGCAGTTCTTC.

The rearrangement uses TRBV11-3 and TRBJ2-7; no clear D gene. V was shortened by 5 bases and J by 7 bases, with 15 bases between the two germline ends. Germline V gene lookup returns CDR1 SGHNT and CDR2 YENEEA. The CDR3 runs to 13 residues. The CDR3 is CASSVSGVGEQYF. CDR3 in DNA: TGTGCCAGCAGCGTCTCGGGCGTGGGTGAGCAGTACTTC.

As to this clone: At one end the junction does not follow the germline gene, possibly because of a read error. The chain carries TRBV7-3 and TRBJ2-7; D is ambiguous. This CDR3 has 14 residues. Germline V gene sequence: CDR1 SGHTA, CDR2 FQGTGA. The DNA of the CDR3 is TGTGCCAGCAGCTCCGAGAGTGGCTCCTACGAGCAGTGCTTC. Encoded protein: CASSSESGSYEQCF.

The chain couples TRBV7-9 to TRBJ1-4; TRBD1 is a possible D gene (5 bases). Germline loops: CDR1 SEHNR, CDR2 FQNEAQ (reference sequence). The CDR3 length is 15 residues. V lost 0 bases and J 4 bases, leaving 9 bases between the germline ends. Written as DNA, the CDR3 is TGTGCCAGCAGCTTAGCGACGGGGCTTAATGAAAAACTGTTTTTT. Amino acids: CASSLATGLNEKLFF.

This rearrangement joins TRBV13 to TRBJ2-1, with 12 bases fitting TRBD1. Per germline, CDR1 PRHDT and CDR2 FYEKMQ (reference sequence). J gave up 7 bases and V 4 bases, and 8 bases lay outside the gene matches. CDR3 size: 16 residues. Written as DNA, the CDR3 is TGTGCCAGCAGCTCGACCGGGACAGGGGGCTGGAATGAGCAGTTCTTC. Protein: CASSSTGTGGWNEQFF.

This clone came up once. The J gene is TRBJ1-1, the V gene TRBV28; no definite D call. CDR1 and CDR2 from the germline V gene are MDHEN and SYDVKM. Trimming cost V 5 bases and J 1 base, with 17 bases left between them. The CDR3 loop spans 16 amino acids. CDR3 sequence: CASSSSNLEKNTEAFF. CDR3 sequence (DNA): TGTGCCAGCAGTAGCTCAAATTTGGAGAAGAACACTGAAGCTTTCTTT.

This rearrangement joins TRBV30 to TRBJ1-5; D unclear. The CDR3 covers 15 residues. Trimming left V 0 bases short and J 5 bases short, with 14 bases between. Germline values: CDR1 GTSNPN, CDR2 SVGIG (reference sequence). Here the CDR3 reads CAWSVFGPGDQPQHF. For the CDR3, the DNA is TGTGCCTGGAGTGTATTTGGACCAGGAGATCAGCCCCAGCATTTT.

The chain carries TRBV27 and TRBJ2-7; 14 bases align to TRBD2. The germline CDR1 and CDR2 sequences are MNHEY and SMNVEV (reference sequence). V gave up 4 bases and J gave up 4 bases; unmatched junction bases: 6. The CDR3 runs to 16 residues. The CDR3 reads CASSSGTSGRSYEQYF. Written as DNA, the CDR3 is TGTGCCAGCAGTTCAGGGACTAGCGGGAGAAGTTACGAGCAGTACTTC.